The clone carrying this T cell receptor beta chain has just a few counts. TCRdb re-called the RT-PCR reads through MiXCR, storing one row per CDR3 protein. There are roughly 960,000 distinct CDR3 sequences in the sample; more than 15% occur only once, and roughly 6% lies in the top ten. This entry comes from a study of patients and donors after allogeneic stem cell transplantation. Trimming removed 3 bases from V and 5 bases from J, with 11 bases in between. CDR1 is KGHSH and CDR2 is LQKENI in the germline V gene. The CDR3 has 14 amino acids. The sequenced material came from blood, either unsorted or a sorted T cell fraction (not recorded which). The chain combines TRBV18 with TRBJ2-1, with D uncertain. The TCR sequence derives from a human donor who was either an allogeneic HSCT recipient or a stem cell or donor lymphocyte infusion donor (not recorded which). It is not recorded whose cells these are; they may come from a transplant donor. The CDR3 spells CASSPIRPDNEQFF. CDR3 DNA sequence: TGTGCCAGCTCACCCATTCGACCGGACAATGAGCAGTTCTTC.